Each of the 2 T cell receptor beta chains below was sequenced from the same sample in a study of blood T cell repertoires in COVID-19. Some clones are missing from TCRdb's copy, which holds only in-frame ones; the method was immunoSEQ multiplex PCR. Among some 220,000 clones listed, about 88% were seen once. The sequencing sample was made of peripheral blood. These receptors all come from a man aged 50 or older who had recovered from COVID-19.

The V call is TRBV6-5, the J call TRBJ2-7; 10 bases are a match to TRBD2. The CDR3 sequence is 15 residues long. Trimming cost V 6 bases and J 1 base; bases outside gene matches: 6. From germline, CDR1 is MNHEY and CDR2 SVGAGI. The CDR3 protein is CASSPGLALSYEQYF. In DNA, the CDR3 is TGTGCCAGCAGCCCGGGACTAGCGTTGTCCTACGAGCAGTACTTC.

The chain employs TRBV2 and TRBJ2-1; the match to TRBD2 covers 8 bases. CDR3 length: 13 residues. The V gene's germline CDR1 is SNHLY and CDR2 FYNNEI. The V segment lost 6 bases and the J segment 8 bases; nucleotides outside the gene matches: 6. CDR3 sequence (DNA): TGTGCCAGCAGATGGCGGGAGGTCGATGAGCAGTTCTTC. Protein: CASRWREVDEQFF.